This T cell receptor (beta chain) comes out of a study of CD8 T cells in Susac syndrome. Sequencing of TCR beta covered CD8+ and CD4+ T cells obtained from blood. The patients serving as multiple sclerosis controls were treatment-naive. They had stable or active relapsing-remitting disease and fulfilled revised McDonald criteria. In germline, CDR1 is SGHTA, CDR2 FQGTGA. V shed 4 bases, J shed 4 bases, and the junction held 10 bases outside the gene matches. The CDR3 covers 17 residues. Random-hexamer reverse transcription was applied to about 0.5 to 1 ug RNA. TCRdb used MiXCR to reprocess the immunoSEQ multiplex PCR reads, holding one entry per CDR3 protein. This table has about 210,000 distinct CDR3 sequences, 95% appearing once.

The receptor was isolated from a human donor with multiple sclerosis. The sample was CD4+ T cells from PBMCs. The genes are TRBV7-3 and TRBJ2-1, with TRBD2 matching 10 bases. In DNA form, the CDR3 reads TGTGCCAGCAGCTCGTCGAGGCTTAGCGGGAGGTACAATGAGCAGTTCTTC. This gives the protein CASSSSRLSGRYNEQFF.